A selection of T cell receptor beta chains follows, all from one sample in a study of human T cells and chemical hapten exposure. Via MiXCR, TCRdb re-called the RACE reads, giving one row per CDR3 protein. The sample lists about 100,000 distinct CDR3 sequences, 11% seen once, with roughly 3.3% in the top ten. Sequencing used whole blood, obtained in connection with sensitization to the hapten diphenylcyclopropenone (DPC). The receptors were sampled from a woman in her forties with alopecia areata. Some clones in this sample may be carry-over from other donors' samples. CDR3s include the opening cysteine and the closing phenylalanine or tryptophan. D genes are given only for firm matches. Part of the rows lack a size; the others show once, few, many or a class for expanded clones.

>TRBV6-5|TRBJ2-4|few|NA
TGTGCCAGCAGCGTCCCCGGAGGCAAAAACATTCAGTACTTC
CASSVPGGKNIQYF
>TRBV4-3|TRBJ2-3|many|NA
TGCGCCAGCAGCCAAGACGGCGGGACCAGCACAGATACGCAGTATTTT
CASSQDGGTSTDTQYF
>TRBV5-1|TRBJ2-5|few|NA
TGCGCCAGCAGCTTGGAGGGTAGTTGGGGTGAGACCCAGTACTTC
CASSLEGSWGETQYF
>TRBV7-6|TRBJ2-1|NA|TRBD2
TGTGCCAGCAGCTTGGGGCGGGGGACTAGCGGGGTGTCCTACAATGAGCAGTTCTTC
CASSLGRGTSGVSYNEQFF
>TRBV20-1|TRBJ2-5|few|NA
TGCAGTGCTAGAGATCGCAGGAACCAAGAGACCCAGTACTTC
CSARDRRNQETQYF
>TRBV5-1|TRBJ2-2|NA|TRBD2
TGCGCCAGCAGCTTGCGGTCTCGGCTAGCGGGAAACACCGGGGAGCTGTTTTTT
CASSLRSRLAGNTGELFF
>TRBV5-6|TRBJ1-1|many|NA
TGTGCCAGCAGCGCCGTAGTTGGTGGCACTGAAGCTTTCTTT
CASSAVVGGTEAFF
>TRBV7-2|TRBJ2-1|NA|NA
TGTGCCAGCAGCCCAGGGGTTACATCCTACAATGAGCAGTTCTTC
CASSPGVTSYNEQFF
>TRBV4-3|TRBJ2-3|NA|NA
TGCGCCAGCAGCCAGGCCTCTAGCTTCCCAGCAGATACGCAGTATTTT
CASSQASSFPADTQYF
>TRBV11-2|TRBJ2-7|NA|NA
TGTGCCAGCAGACACCCTCTGGCGCTCTCCTACGAGCAGTACTTC
CASRHPLALSYEQYF
>TRBV6-2/TRBV6-3|TRBJ2-2|many|NA
TGTGCCAGCAGTTACGCCGGCCTCCAAGGGGAGCTGTTTTTT
CASSYAGLQGELFF
>TRBV6-6|TRBJ2-7|NA|NA
TGTGCCAGCAGGATGGGCATGTACGAGCAGTACTTC
CASRMGMYEQYF
>TRBV24-1|TRBJ1-5|few|NA
TGTGCCACCATGGTCCGGGGCCGTGGATGGAGCAATCAGCCCCAGCATTTT
CATMVRGRGWSNQPQHF
>TRBV29-1|TRBJ1-1|few|NA
TGCAGCGTTGAAGTGTCTATTTCTGGCACTGAAGCTTTCTTT
CSVEVSISGTEAFF
>TRBV11-3|TRBJ1-3|many|NA
TGTGCCAGCAACCGCCCCGTAAAACAGGGAAAGAGCTCTGGAAACACTATATATTTT
CASNRPVKQGKSSGNTIYF
>TRBV7-2|TRBJ1-5|many|NA
TGTGCCAGCAGCGCCTATGAAGGCCAGCCCCAGCATTTT
CASSAYEGQPQHF
>TRBV19|TRBJ2-1|few|NA
TGTGCCAGTAGTATTGACCCCAATGAGCAGTTCTTC
CASSIDPNEQFF
>TRBV20-1|TRBJ1-1|NA|NA
TGCAGTGCCCCCCACCAGGGTGGTGAAGCTTTCTTT
CSAPHQGGEAFF
>TRBV5-5|TRBJ1-5|NA|NA
TGTGCCAGCAGCTTTTCGTCGGTAAATCAGCCCCAGCATTTT
CASSFSSVNQPQHF
>TRBV5-4|TRBJ1-1|few|NA
TGTGCCAGCAGCTCTCCCTTACCGAACACTGAAGCTTTCTTT
CASSSPLPNTEAFF
>TRBV20-1|TRBJ2-3|few|TRBD2
TGCAGTGCTGTTCCGGGACTAGCGGGAGTGGCGCAGTATTTT
CSAVPGLAGVAQYF
>TRBV12-3/TRBV12-4|TRBJ2-3|many|NA
TGTGCCAGCAGTTTAATCGGGGGCACAGATACGCAGTATTTT
CASSLIGGTDTQYF
>TRBV4-2|TRBJ1-1|few|NA
TGTGCCAGCAGCCAACCGGCGCAGGGAGAAACTGAAGCTTTCTTT
CASSQPAQGETEAFF
>TRBV9|TRBJ2-7|NA|NA
TGTGCCAGCAGCGCGTCCGGACACTCCAAGCCGGGGGAGCAGTACTTC
CASSASGHSKPGEQYF
>TRBV20-1|TRBJ1-2|few|NA
TGCAGTTCCCTAAACGGAGCTAACTATGGCTACACCTTC
CSSLNGANYGYTF
>TRBV12-3/TRBV12-4|TRBJ2-3|many|TRBD2
TGTGCCAGCAGCCAAGGACTAGCAGGGGATACGCAGTATTTT
CASSQGLAGDTQYF
>TRBV10-3|TRBJ1-2|NA|NA
TGTGCCATCAGAAAGGCACAGGAAAGCTATGGCTACACCTTC
CAIRKAQESYGYTF
>TRBV12-3/TRBV12-4|TRBJ1-2|many|NA
TGTGCCAGCAGTTTAGAGGGTCGGTACGGCTACACCTTC
CASSLEGRYGYTF
>TRBV20-1|TRBJ1-2|NA|NA
TGCAGTGCTAGAGATGGCGGAGGGGCGGGCTATGGCTACACCTTC
CSARDGGGAGYGYTF
>TRBV5-4|TRBJ2-2|many|TRBD2
TGTGCCAGCAGCTTGGTCGGGACTAGCGGCACCGGGGAGCTGTTTTTT
CASSLVGTSGTGELFF
>TRBV6-6|TRBJ1-5|NA|TRBD1
TGTGCCAGCACCGTGGGACAGGGGGGCGCTCAGCCCCAGCATTTT
CASTVGQGGAQPQHF
>TRBV12-3/TRBV12-4|TRBJ2-3|many|TRBD1
TGTGCCAGCAGTCTTAGACAGGGTAGGGCAGATACGCAGTATTTT
CASSLRQGRADTQYF
>TRBV27|TRBJ2-1|few|NA
TGTGCCAGCAGTTCTCCTAGGGGCTATATGAATGAGCAGTTCTTC
CASSSPRGYMNEQFF
>TRBV7-9|TRBJ2-6|NA|NA
TGTACCAGCAGCTTATTAGGGCTCGGGGCCAACGTCCTGACTTTC
CTSSLLGLGANVLTF
>TRBV29-1|TRBJ2-2|few|NA
TGCAGCGTTTGGAGCACCGGGGAGCTGTTTTTT
CSVWSTGELFF
>TRBV10-3|TRBJ1-4|NA|NA
TGTGCCATCAGTCCTGGAACCGAATACAGAGCAACTAATGAAAAACTGTTTTTT
CAISPGTEYRATNEKLFF
>TRBV7-9|TRBJ2-7|few|TRBD1
TGTGCCAGCAGCAGAGCAGGGGGCTACGAGCAGTACTTC
CASSRAGGYEQYF
>TRBV3-1|TRBJ1-5|NA|NA
TGTGCCAGCAGCCCGCAGACAGACAGTCAGCCCCAGCATTTT
CASSPQTDSQPQHF
>TRBV10-3|TRBJ2-1|many|NA
TGTGCCATCAGTGTATCCTCCCGCTCCTACAATGAGCAGTTCTTC
CAISVSSRSYNEQFF
>TRBV20-1|TRBJ1-5|many|TRBD1
TGCAGTGCTAGGGAAGGACAGGGCGGCCAGCCCCAGCATTTT
CSAREGQGGQPQHF
>TRBV20-1|TRBJ1-6|NA|NA
TGCAGTGCGCCCTGGCTTCCAGGACAGAATAATTCACCCCTCCACTTT
CSAPWLPGQNNSPLHF